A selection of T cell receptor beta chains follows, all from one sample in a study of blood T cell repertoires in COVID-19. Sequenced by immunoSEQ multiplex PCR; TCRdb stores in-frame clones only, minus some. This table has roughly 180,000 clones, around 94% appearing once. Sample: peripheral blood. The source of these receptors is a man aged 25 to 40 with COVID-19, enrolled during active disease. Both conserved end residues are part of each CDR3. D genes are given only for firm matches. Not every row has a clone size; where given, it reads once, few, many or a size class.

CDR3nt: TGTGCCAGCAGCTTCCTGGGACAGATACTCGACACCGGGGAGCTGTTTTTT
CDR3aa: CASSFLGQILDTGELFF
abundance: .
j_gene: TRBJ2-2
d_gene: TRBD1
v_gene: TRBV7-9

CDR3nt: TGTGCCAGCAGCCAGGAGTCTGGAAACACCATATATTTT
CDR3aa: CASSQESGNTIYF
abundance: .
j_gene: TRBJ1-3
d_gene: .
v_gene: TRBV3-1/TRBV3-2

CDR3nt: TGTGCCATCAGTGAGGCTGACCACGCGGAGAGCTCCTACGAGCAGTACTTC
CDR3aa: CAISEADHAESSYEQYF
abundance: .
j_gene: TRBJ2-7
d_gene: .
v_gene: TRBV10-3

CDR3nt: TGCGCCAGCAGCCTGGGACAGGGCAGACTGTTTTTT
CDR3aa: CASSLGQGRLFF
abundance: .
j_gene: TRBJ1-4
d_gene: TRBD1
v_gene: TRBV5-1

CDR3nt: TGTGCCAGCAGTCGGACTTACGAGCAGTACTTC
CDR3aa: CASSRTYEQYF
abundance: .
j_gene: TRBJ2-7
d_gene: .
v_gene: TRBV6-5

CDR3nt: TGTGCCCGTGGGTCCGGGGATGGCTACACCTTC
CDR3aa: CARGSGDGYTF
abundance: .
j_gene: TRBJ1-2
d_gene: .
v_gene: TRBV2

CDR3nt: TGCGCCAGCAGCCCAAGGGCAGGGTCCTACGAGCAGTACTTC
CDR3aa: CASSPRAGSYEQYF
abundance: .
j_gene: TRBJ2-7
d_gene: .
v_gene: TRBV4-1

CDR3nt: TGTGCCAGCAGTCGAGGGAATTACAATTCACCCCTCCACTTT
CDR3aa: CASSRGNYNSPLHF
abundance: .
j_gene: TRBJ1-6
d_gene: .
v_gene: TRBV5-4

CDR3nt: TGTGCCAGCAGCGTCTCCGGGACTAGCAGTTACGAGCAGTACTTC
CDR3aa: CASSVSGTSSYEQYF
abundance: .
j_gene: TRBJ2-7
d_gene: TRBD2
v_gene: TRBV11-2

CDR3nt: TGTGCCAGCAGTTTCGGGGGTGCCCAGCCCCAGCATTTT
CDR3aa: CASSFGGAQPQHF
abundance: .
j_gene: TRBJ1-5
d_gene: .
v_gene: TRBV27

CDR3nt: TGCAGCGTTGTTGGGGGAGGAAAGAGCTCCTACGAGCAGTACTTC
CDR3aa: CSVVGGGKSSYEQYF
abundance: .
j_gene: TRBJ2-7
d_gene: .
v_gene: TRBV29-1

CDR3nt: TGTGCCAGCAGCCTTCGTAGTGGACAGGGAAAAAACATTCAGTACTTC
CDR3aa: CASSLRSGQGKNIQYF
abundance: .
j_gene: TRBJ2-4
d_gene: TRBD1
v_gene: TRBV3-1/TRBV3-2

CDR3nt: TGTGCCAGCAGCTTAGGGGCAACTAATGAAAAACTGTTTTTT
CDR3aa: CASSLGATNEKLFF
abundance: .
j_gene: TRBJ1-4
d_gene: .
v_gene: TRBV5-5

CDR3nt: TGTGCCAGCAGTTGGGGGCACAGCACTAATGAAAAACTGTTTTTT
CDR3aa: CASSWGHSTNEKLFF
abundance: once
j_gene: TRBJ1-4
d_gene: .
v_gene: TRBV6-5

CDR3nt: TGTGCCAGCAGCTTCGGGGGGCCTAGGGACGAGCAGTACTTC
CDR3aa: CASSFGGPRDEQYF
abundance: few
j_gene: TRBJ2-7
d_gene: .
v_gene: TRBV11-2

CDR3nt: TGCGCCAGCAGCTTTACAGGGGCAATAAACACTGAAGCTTTCTTT
CDR3aa: CASSFTGAINTEAFF
abundance: .
j_gene: TRBJ1-1
d_gene: TRBD1
v_gene: TRBV5-1

CDR3nt: TGTGCCAGCAGCTCCGGACAGGGGGCGATCGATGGCTACACCTTC
CDR3aa: CASSSGQGAIDGYTF
abundance: .
j_gene: TRBJ1-2
d_gene: TRBD1
v_gene: TRBV7-3

CDR3nt: TGTGCCACCGGGACAGCAGCTAACTATGGCTACACCTTC
CDR3aa: CATGTAANYGYTF
abundance: .
j_gene: TRBJ1-2
d_gene: TRBD1
v_gene: TRBV27

CDR3nt: TGTGCCAGCAGCTCGTCGGGGGGGCAAGGCTACACCTTC
CDR3aa: CASSSSGGQGYTF
abundance: .
j_gene: TRBJ1-2
d_gene: .
v_gene: TRBV6-4

CDR3nt: TGTGCCAGCAGCCAAATCACCAGGGGCCTCCACTTT
CDR3aa: CASSQITRGLHF
abundance: .
j_gene: TRBJ1-6
d_gene: .
v_gene: TRBV11-2

CDR3nt: TGCGCCAGCAGCCTTTCCGTTCCCTCCGGGGAGCTGTTTTTT
CDR3aa: CASSLSVPSGELFF
abundance: .
j_gene: TRBJ2-2
d_gene: .
v_gene: TRBV5-1

CDR3nt: TGTGCCAGCAGCCGCGACAGGGGTTCCTACGAGCAGTACTTC
CDR3aa: CASSRDRGSYEQYF
abundance: .
j_gene: TRBJ2-7
d_gene: TRBD1
v_gene: TRBV11-1

CDR3nt: TGTGCCATCAGCCTGACAGACTCGAACACTGAAGCTTTCTTT
CDR3aa: CAISLTDSNTEAFF
abundance: .
j_gene: TRBJ1-1
d_gene: .
v_gene: TRBV10-3

CDR3nt: TGTGCCAGTAGCCCCAGGGGTGTGGAGACTGAAGCTTTCTTT
CDR3aa: CASSPRGVETEAFF
abundance: .
j_gene: TRBJ1-1
d_gene: .
v_gene: TRBV19

CDR3nt: TGTGCCAGCAGCTTAGAGGGGACAGGGCGAAAAAAAGTTTACAATGAGCAGTTCTTC
CDR3aa: CASSLEGTGRKKVYNEQFF
abundance: .
j_gene: TRBJ2-1
d_gene: TRBD1
v_gene: TRBV13

CDR3nt: TGCGCCAGCAGTGACTCGTCCCTAGGAGATGGCTACACCTTC
CDR3aa: CASSDSSLGDGYTF
abundance: .
j_gene: TRBJ1-2
d_gene: .
v_gene: TRBV10-1

CDR3nt: TGTGCCAGCAGTTACGGGGCAGGGATCCACCAAGAGACCCAGTACTTC
CDR3aa: CASSYGAGIHQETQYF
abundance: .
j_gene: TRBJ2-5
d_gene: .
v_gene: TRBV6-5

CDR3nt: TGTGCCACCCGGGGGTGGGGCGCCGGGGAGCTGTTTTTT
CDR3aa: CATRGWGAGELFF
abundance: .
j_gene: TRBJ2-2
d_gene: .
v_gene: TRBV19

CDR3nt: TGTGCCATCAGTGAGTCGATATCTAGCGGAGGTGACATTCAGTACTTC
CDR3aa: CAISESISSGGDIQYF
abundance: .
j_gene: TRBJ2-4
d_gene: TRBD2
v_gene: TRBV10-3

CDR3nt: TGTGCCAGCACGGGATGGGGTTCTAAGAGTGGTCCCCTCCACTTT
CDR3aa: CASTGWGSKSGPLHF
abundance: .
j_gene: TRBJ1-6
d_gene: .
v_gene: TRBV6-5

CDR3nt: TGTGCCAGCAGCTTGGTAGGGACAGGGTTCCCCGAGCAGTACTTC
CDR3aa: CASSLVGTGFPEQYF
abundance: .
j_gene: TRBJ2-7
d_gene: TRBD1
v_gene: TRBV5-4

CDR3nt: TGTGCCAGCACTAATACAGAGTATGGCTACACCTTC
CDR3aa: CASTNTEYGYTF
abundance: .
j_gene: TRBJ1-2
d_gene: .
v_gene: TRBV6-5

CDR3nt: TGTGCCTGGAGCTCCCAGGGTGCCATATATTTT
CDR3aa: CAWSSQGAIYF
abundance: .
j_gene: TRBJ1-3
d_gene: .
v_gene: TRBV30

CDR3nt: TGCGCCAGCAGCCAAGCCGACAGGGGATGGGGCGAGCAGTACTTC
CDR3aa: CASSQADRGWGEQYF
abundance: few
j_gene: TRBJ2-7
d_gene: TRBD1
v_gene: TRBV4-1

CDR3nt: TGTGCCTGGATTACCACCTCGGACAGCGACCAAGAGACCCAGTACTTC
CDR3aa: CAWITTSDSDQETQYF
abundance: .
j_gene: TRBJ2-5
d_gene: .
v_gene: TRBV30

CDR3nt: TGTGCCAGCAGCCTCGGGACAGGGAGGTTGACCGGGGAGCTGTTTTTT
CDR3aa: CASSLGTGRLTGELFF
abundance: .
j_gene: TRBJ2-2
d_gene: TRBD1
v_gene: TRBV11-2

CDR3nt: TGTGCCAGCAGCTCCGGACTCTCCAATGTCTTCTACGAGCAGTACTTC
CDR3aa: CASSSGLSNVFYEQYF
abundance: .
j_gene: TRBJ2-7
d_gene: .
v_gene: TRBV5-5

CDR3nt: TGTGCCAGCAGCTTACATGGGCCATCGGACTATGGCTACACCTTC
CDR3aa: CASSLHGPSDYGYTF
abundance: .
j_gene: TRBJ1-2
d_gene: .
v_gene: TRBV11-1

CDR3nt: TGTGCCAGCACCGGGGGACCGGGGACCACTCAGTACTTC
CDR3aa: CASTGGPGTTQYF
abundance: .
j_gene: TRBJ2-4
d_gene: .
v_gene: TRBV11-1

CDR3nt: TGTGCCAGCAGCCTAGGCAGGGGAAATTCACCCCTCCACTTT
CDR3aa: CASSLGRGNSPLHF
abundance: .
j_gene: TRBJ1-6
d_gene: .
v_gene: TRBV7-3

CDR3nt: TGTGCCAGCAGACAACTCCCGGGACAGAGCTATGGCTACACCTTC
CDR3aa: CASRQLPGQSYGYTF
abundance: .
j_gene: TRBJ1-2
d_gene: TRBD1
v_gene: TRBV6-5

CDR3nt: TGTGCCAGCGGCCCAGGTGGCTCCTACGAGCAGTACTTC
CDR3aa: CASGPGGSYEQYF
abundance: .
j_gene: TRBJ2-7
d_gene: .
v_gene: TRBV28

CDR3nt: TGTGCCAGCAGCCCACAGTTCACAGATACGCAGTATTTT
CDR3aa: CASSPQFTDTQYF
abundance: .
j_gene: TRBJ2-3
d_gene: .
v_gene: TRBV7-2

CDR3nt: TGCGCCAGCAAGAGACAGGGGGCTGATTCACCCCTCCACTTT
CDR3aa: CASKRQGADSPLHF
abundance: .
j_gene: TRBJ1-6
d_gene: TRBD1
v_gene: TRBV5-1

CDR3nt: TGTGCCAGCAGTGTCGGTCGGGGGAATCCTGGCTACACCTTC
CDR3aa: CASSVGRGNPGYTF
abundance: .
j_gene: TRBJ1-2
d_gene: .
v_gene: TRBV25-1

CDR3nt: TGTGCCAGCAGTCAGGGGACAGGGGGCGTATCAGACACCTTC
CDR3aa: CASSQGTGGVSDTF
abundance: .
j_gene: TRBJ1-2
d_gene: TRBD1
v_gene: TRBV6-5

CDR3nt: TGTGCCAGTACCAAGAAGGGGCAGGAGTTTAGCAATCAGCCCCAGCATTTT
CDR3aa: CASTKKGQEFSNQPQHF
abundance: .
j_gene: TRBJ1-5
d_gene: .
v_gene: TRBV19

CDR3nt: TGCGCCAGCAGTGATATGTCCTACGAGCAGTACTTC
CDR3aa: CASSDMSYEQYF
abundance: .
j_gene: TRBJ2-7
d_gene: .
v_gene: TRBV10-1

CDR3nt: TGTGCCAGCAGCTTAGAGACGGGGAGGGCCTATGGCTACACCTTC
CDR3aa: CASSLETGRAYGYTF
abundance: .
j_gene: TRBJ1-2
d_gene: .
v_gene: TRBV11-2

CDR3nt: TGTGCCACCAGTGACCAGACTAGCGGGGTAGCAGATACGCAGTATTTT
CDR3aa: CATSDQTSGVADTQYF
abundance: .
j_gene: TRBJ2-3
d_gene: TRBD2
v_gene: TRBV24-1

CDR3nt: TGTGCCATCAGTGAGCCGCGGGGGCAGTACTTC
CDR3aa: CAISEPRGQYF
abundance: .
j_gene: TRBJ2-7
d_gene: .
v_gene: TRBV10-3

CDR3nt: TGTGCCAGCAGCCCAAGGAGTGGGACAGGGTTTTACGAGCAGTACTTC
CDR3aa: CASSPRSGTGFYEQYF
abundance: .
j_gene: TRBJ2-7
d_gene: TRBD1
v_gene: TRBV6-6

CDR3nt: TGTGCCTGGAGTGCTTCAGGGGATTATGGCTACACCTTC
CDR3aa: CAWSASGDYGYTF
abundance: .
j_gene: TRBJ1-2
d_gene: .
v_gene: TRBV30